This T cell receptor beta chain was observed in a study of shared clonotypes between healthy human individuals. Naive CD8 populations comprised CD45RO-negative cells positively selected for CCR7, excluding terminally differentiated effector memory CD45RA+ cells. Assay used: immunoSEQ multiplex PCR; TCRdb lists only in-frame clones, some missing. The sample lists under 2,000,000 clones, about 95% occurring once. This clonotype was obtained from a man younger than 35 in good health. The material sequenced was naive CD8+ T cells sorted from blood.

This CDR3 reads CASSLWVSGRSSYEQYF. CDR3 nucleotide sequence: TGTGCCAGCAGCTTATGGGTTAGCGGGAGGTCGTCCTACGAGCAGTACTTC. The chain combines TRBV7-2 with TRBJ2-7; TRBD2 agrees at 10 bases. The CDR3 consists of 17 residues. Trimming at V came to 2 bases and at J to 1 base, leaving 8 bases not matched to a gene. Germline loops: CDR1 SGHTA, CDR2 FQGNSA.